These 7 T cell receptor beta chains share one sample of origin, sequenced in a study of T cells in localized non-small cell lung cancer. This table comes from immunoSEQ multiplex PCR, and its TCRdb copy is limited to in-frame clones, with some not included. The sample shows about 21,000 clones, 70% to 90% of them seen only once. This specimen consisted of peripheral blood mononuclear cells, obtained before any cancer treatment. The receptor set was obtained from a male donor older than 55 with stage II lung adenocarcinoma.

The V gene is TRBV15, the J gene TRBJ2-3; 8 bases are shared with TRBD1. This CDR3 has 16 residues. V shed 0 bases, J shed 2 bases, and the junction held 4 bases outside the gene matches. CDR1 LNHNV and CDR2 YYDKDF come from the germline V gene (reference sequence). The CDR3 DNA reads TGTGCCACCAGCAGAGAGCCGACAGGGGTCACAGATACGCAGTATTTT. Translating it yields CATSREPTGVTDTQYF.

The CDR3 loop is CASSLTGGYGYTF. In nucleotides, the CDR3 is TGTGCCAGCAGTTTGACCGGAGGCTATGGCTACACCTTC. The rearrangement links TRBV28 to TRBJ1-2, with D uncertain. Deletions cut 3 bases from V and 4 bases from J, with 9 bases between. The CDR3 sequence is 13 residues long. Germline CDR1 is MDHEN and CDR2 is SYDVKM.

The genes are TRBV5-5 and TRBJ2-7; 8 bases map to TRBD2. Germline CDR1 is SGHKS and CDR2 is YYEKEE (reference sequence). The ends lost 0 bases at V and 2 bases at J; junction bases unmatched: 7. The CDR3 sequence is 16 residues long. The chain's CDR3 is CASSLVAGGLAYEQYF. Written as DNA, the CDR3 is TGTGCCAGCAGCTTGGTTGCGGGAGGCTTGGCCTACGAGCAGTACTTC.

This rearrangement joins TRBV5-1 to TRBJ2-5; TRBD1 agrees at 7 bases. The CDR3 is 14 residues long. The V gene end was trimmed by 2 bases and the J gene end by 1 base; junction bases not matched to a gene: 2. Germline V gene data show CDR1 as SGHRS and CDR2 as YFSETQ. The CDR3 sequence is CASSFGTVQETQYF. The CDR3 DNA follows: TGCGCCAGCAGCTTTGGGACAGTCCAAGAGACCCAGTACTTC.

The rearrangement links TRBV6-1 to TRBJ2-7; D gene uncertain. V lost 4 bases to trimming and J lost 1 base, with 11 bases between them. This CDR3 spans 14 amino acids. CDR1 and CDR2 (germline): MNHNS, SASEGT. CDR3 sequence reads: CASSVADGSYEQYF. CDR3 coding DNA: TGTGCCAGCAGTGTGGCAGACGGTTCCTACGAGCAGTACTTC.

The rearrangement links TRBV19 to TRBJ2-5; D is ambiguous. V shed 8 bases and J shed 2 bases, with 9 bases lying between them. CDR1 is LNHDA, CDR2 SQIVND, per germline (reference sequence). This CDR3 contains 12 residues. The CDR3 protein is CASSESQETQYF. In DNA form, the CDR3 reads TGTGCCAGTTCGGAGAGTCAAGAGACCCAGTACTTC.

The rearrangement uses TRBV19 and TRBJ2-1, with 9 bases aligning to TRBD2. V lost 4 bases to trimming and J lost 8 bases; unmatched junction nucleotides: 9. The CDR3 is made up of 15 amino acids. CDR1 and CDR2 from the germline V gene are LNHDA and SQIVND (reference sequence). The CDR3 region has the DNA TGTGCCAGTAGTAATAGCGGGAGCTGGGCCGATGAGCAGTTCTTC. It codes for CASSNSGSWADEQFF.